This T cell receptor (beta chain) was retrieved from a study of OX40 agonist ivuxolimab in advanced cancers. The table came from immunoSEQ multiplex PCR; TCRdb's copy has only in-frame clones and leaves some out. The sample includes under 95,000 clones, 86% of them seen just once. Germline loops: CDR1 SGHTA, CDR2 FQGNSA. The V end lost 2 bases, the J end lost 7 bases, and 14 bases lay between the germline ends. This CDR3 has 14 amino acids. No patient had autoimmune disease or received systemic immunosuppression. This chain joins TRBV7-2 and TRBJ1-1; tentative D call: TRBD1 (6 bases). This TCR was recovered from an adult with an advanced solid tumor such as melanoma, head and neck, liver or kidney cancer. The sequences come from CD4+ or CD8+ T cells sorted from blood, collected in a trial of the OX40 agonist ivuxolimab. Written as DNA, the CDR3 is TGTGCCAGCAGCTTATTGAGGGAGGGGGGTGAAGCTTTCTTT. Protein: CASSLLREGGEAFF.